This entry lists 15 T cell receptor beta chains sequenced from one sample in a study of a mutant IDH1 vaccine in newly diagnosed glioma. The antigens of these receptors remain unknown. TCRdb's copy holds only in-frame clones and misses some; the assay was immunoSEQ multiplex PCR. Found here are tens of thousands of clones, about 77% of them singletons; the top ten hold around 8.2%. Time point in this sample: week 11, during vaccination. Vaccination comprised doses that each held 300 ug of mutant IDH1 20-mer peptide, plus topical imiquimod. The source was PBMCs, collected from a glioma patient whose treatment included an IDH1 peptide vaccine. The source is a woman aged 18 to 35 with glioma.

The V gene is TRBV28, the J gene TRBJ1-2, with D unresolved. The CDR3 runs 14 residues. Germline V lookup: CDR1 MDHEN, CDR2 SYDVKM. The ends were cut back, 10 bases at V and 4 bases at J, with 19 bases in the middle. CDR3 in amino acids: CATLGRVRSYGYTF. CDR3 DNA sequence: TGTGCCACCCTGGGGAGGGTCCGAAGCTATGGCTACACCTTC.

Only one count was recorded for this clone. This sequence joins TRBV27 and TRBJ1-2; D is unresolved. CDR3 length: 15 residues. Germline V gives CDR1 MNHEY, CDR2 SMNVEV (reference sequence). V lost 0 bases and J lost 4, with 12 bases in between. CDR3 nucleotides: TGTGCCAGCAGTTTATCTCCAGGCATGTCCTATGGCTACACCTTC. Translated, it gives CASSLSPGMSYGYTF.

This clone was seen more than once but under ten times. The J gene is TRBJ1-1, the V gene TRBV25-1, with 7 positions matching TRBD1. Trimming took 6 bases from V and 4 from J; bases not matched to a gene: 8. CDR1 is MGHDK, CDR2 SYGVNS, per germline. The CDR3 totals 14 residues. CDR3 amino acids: CASRSTGRLTEAFF. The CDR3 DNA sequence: TGTGCCAGCAGATCGACAGGGCGGCTCACTGAAGCTTTCTTT.

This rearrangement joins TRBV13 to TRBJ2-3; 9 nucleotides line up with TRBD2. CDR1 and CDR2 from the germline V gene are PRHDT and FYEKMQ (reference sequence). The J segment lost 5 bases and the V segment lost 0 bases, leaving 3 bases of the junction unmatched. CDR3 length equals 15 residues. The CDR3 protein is CASSLGSGSVDTQYF. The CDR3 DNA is TGTGCCAGCAGCTTAGGTAGCGGGAGTGTAGATACGCAGTATTTT.

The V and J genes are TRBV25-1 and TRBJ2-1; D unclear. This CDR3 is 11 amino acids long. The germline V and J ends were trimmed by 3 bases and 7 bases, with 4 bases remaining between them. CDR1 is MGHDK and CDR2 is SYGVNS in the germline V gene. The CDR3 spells CASSEGNEQFF. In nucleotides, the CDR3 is TGTGCCAGCAGTGAGGGGAATGAGCAGTTCTTC.

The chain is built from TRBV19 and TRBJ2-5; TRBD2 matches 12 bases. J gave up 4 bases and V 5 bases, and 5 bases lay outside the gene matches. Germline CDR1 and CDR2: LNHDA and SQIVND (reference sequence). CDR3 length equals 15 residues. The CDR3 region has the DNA TGTGCCAGTAGTCGAACTAGCGGGGGGCCAGAGACCCAGTACTTC. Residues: CASSRTSGGPETQYF. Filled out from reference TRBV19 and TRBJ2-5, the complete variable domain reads DGGITQSPKYLFRKEGQNVTLSCEQNLNHDAMYWYRQDPGQGLRLIYYSQIVNDFQKGDIAEGYSVSREKKESFPLTVTSAQKNPTAFYLCASSRTSGGPETQYFGPGTRLLVL.

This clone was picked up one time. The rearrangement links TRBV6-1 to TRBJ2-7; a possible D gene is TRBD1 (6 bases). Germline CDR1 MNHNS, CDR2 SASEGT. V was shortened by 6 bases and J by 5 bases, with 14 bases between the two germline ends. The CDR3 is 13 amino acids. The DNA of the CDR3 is TGTGCCAGCAGAACCACAGGGTCCCACGAGCAGTACTTC. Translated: CASRTTGSHEQYF.

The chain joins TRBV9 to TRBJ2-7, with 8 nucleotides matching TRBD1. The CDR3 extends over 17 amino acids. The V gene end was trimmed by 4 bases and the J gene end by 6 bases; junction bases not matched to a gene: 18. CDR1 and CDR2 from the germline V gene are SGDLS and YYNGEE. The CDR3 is CASSNPTGTGLFSEQYF. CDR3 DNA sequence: TGTGCCAGCAGCAACCCCACCGGGACAGGCCTATTCTCCGAGCAGTACTTC. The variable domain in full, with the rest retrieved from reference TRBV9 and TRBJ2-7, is DSGVTQTPKHLITATGQRVTLRCSPRSGDLSVYWYQQSLDQGLQFLIQYYNGEERAKGNILERFSAQQFPDLHSELNLSSLELGDSALYFCASSNPTGTGLFSEQYFGPGTRLTVT.

The CDR3 DNA reads as TGTGCCTGGAGACCCAACGGCGGGGAGCTGTTTTTT. Its translation is CAWRPNGGELFF. V and J are TRBV30 and TRBJ2-2; D is unresolved. This CDR3 contains 12 residues. The V gene lost 3 bases and the J gene lost 7 bases, with 9 bases spanning the gap. Germline lookup yields CDR1 GTSNPN and CDR2 SVGIG (reference sequence). Full variable domain (remainder filled in from reference TRBV30 and TRBJ2-2): SQTIHQWPATLVQPVGSPLSLECTVEGTSNPNLYWYRQAAGRGLQLLFYSVGIGQISSEVPQNLSASRPQDRQFILSSKKLLLSDSGFYLCAWRPNGGELFFGEGSRLTVL.

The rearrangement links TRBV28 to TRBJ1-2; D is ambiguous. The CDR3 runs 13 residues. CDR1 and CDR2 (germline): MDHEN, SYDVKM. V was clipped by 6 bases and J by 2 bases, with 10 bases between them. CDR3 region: CASSVELNYGYTF. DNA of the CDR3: TGTGCCAGCAGCGTCGAACTAAACTATGGCTACACCTTC.

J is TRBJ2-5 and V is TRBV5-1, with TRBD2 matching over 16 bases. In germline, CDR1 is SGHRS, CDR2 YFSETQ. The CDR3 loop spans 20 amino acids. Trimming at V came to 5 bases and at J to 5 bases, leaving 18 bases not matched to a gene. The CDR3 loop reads CASSPRPITGLAGGAETQYF. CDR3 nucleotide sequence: TGCGCCAGCAGTCCTAGACCGATCACGGGACTAGCGGGAGGGGCGGAGACCCAGTACTTC. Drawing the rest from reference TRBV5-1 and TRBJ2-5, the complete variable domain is KAGVTQTPRYLIKTRGQQVTLSCSPISGHRSVSWYQQTPGQGLQFLFEYFSETQRNKGNFPGRFSGRQFSNSRSEMNVSTLELGDSALYLCASSPRPITGLAGGAETQYFGPGTRLLVL.

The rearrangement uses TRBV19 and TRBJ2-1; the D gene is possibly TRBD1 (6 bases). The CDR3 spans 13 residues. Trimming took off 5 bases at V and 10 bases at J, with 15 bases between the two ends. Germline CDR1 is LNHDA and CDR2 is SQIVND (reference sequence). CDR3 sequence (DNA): TGTGCCAGTAGTTACCGGGACACCAGGGAGCAGTTCTTC. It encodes CASSYRDTREQFF. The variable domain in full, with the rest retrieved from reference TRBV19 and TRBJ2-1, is DGGITQSPKYLFRKEGQNVTLSCEQNLNHDAMYWYRQDPGQGLRLIYYSQIVNDFQKGDIAEGYSVSREKKESFPLTVTSAQKNPTAFYLCASSYRDTREQFFGPGTRLTVL.

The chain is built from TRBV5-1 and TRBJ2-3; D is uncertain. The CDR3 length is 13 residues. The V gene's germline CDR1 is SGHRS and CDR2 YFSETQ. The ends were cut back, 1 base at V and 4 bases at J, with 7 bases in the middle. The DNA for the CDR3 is TGCGCCAGCAGCTTGAGTGGGGCAGATACGCAGTATTTT. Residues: CASSLSGADTQYF. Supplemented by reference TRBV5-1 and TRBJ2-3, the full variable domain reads KAGVTQTPRYLIKTRGQQVTLSCSPISGHRSVSWYQQTPGQGLQFLFEYFSETQRNKGNFPGRFSGRQFSNSRSEMNVSTLELGDSALYLCASSLSGADTQYFGPGTRLTVL.

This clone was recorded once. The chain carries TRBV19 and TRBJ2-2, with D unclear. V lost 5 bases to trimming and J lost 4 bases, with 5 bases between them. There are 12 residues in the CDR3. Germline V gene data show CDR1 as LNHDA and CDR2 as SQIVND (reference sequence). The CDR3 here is CASSGGTGELFF. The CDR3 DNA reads TGTGCCAGTAGTGGTGGCACCGGGGAGCTGTTTTTT.

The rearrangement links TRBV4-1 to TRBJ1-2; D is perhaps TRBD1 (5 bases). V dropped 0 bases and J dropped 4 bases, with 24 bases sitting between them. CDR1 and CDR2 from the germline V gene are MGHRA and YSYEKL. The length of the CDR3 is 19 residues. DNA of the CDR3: TGCGCCAGCAGCCAAGATACGCCCCAAGGGGCGACGTTTTCCTATGGCTACACCTTC. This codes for CASSQDTPQGATFSYGYTF.